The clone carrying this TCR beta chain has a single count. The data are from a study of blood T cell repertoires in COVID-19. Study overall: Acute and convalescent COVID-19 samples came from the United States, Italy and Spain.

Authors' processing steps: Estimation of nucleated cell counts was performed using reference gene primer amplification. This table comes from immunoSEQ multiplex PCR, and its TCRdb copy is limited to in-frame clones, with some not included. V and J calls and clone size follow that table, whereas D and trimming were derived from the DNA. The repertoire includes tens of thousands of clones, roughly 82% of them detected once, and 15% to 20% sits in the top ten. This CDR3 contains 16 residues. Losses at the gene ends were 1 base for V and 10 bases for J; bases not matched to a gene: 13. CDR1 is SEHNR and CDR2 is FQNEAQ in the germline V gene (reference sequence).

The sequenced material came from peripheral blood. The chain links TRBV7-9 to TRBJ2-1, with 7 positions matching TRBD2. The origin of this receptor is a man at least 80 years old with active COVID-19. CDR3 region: CASSLGVAGTKGEQFF. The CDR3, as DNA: TGTGCCAGCAGCTTAGGGGTAGCGGGCACGAAGGGCGAGCAGTTCTTC. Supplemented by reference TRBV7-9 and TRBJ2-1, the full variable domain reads DTGVSQNPRHKITKRGQNVTFRCDPISEHNRLYWYRQTLGQGPEFLTYFQNEAQLEKSRLLSDRFSAERPKGSFSTLEIQRTEQGDSAMYLCASSLGVAGTKGEQFFGPGTRLTVL.